Listed here are 5 T cell receptor beta chains from one sample, sequenced in a study of T cell repertoires in cytomegalovirus infection (dated by TCRdb to the late 2010s). The sample's treatment or condition label, decoded: in vitro stimulation with specific CMV peptide epitopes to enrich CMV-specific T cells. Their target antigens are unknown. Sequencing relied on an Illumina HiSeq 1500. TCRdb trimmed public reads at Q25 via fastp, called clones via MiXCR and kept in-frame beta chains. Entries are consolidated by CDR3 protein sequence, retaining the most common genes and DNA. Across this sample there are a few hundred thousand distinct CDR3 sequences, with about 40% seen only once. The top ten clones comprise more than 40% of the sample. The sequencing here drew on cultured PBMCs, taken from culture after CMV antigen stimulation. The receptors come from a human donor in good health (CMV status not recorded). Some clones in this sample may be carry-over from other donors' samples.

This clonotype was seen just once. The chain employs TRBV12-3 or TRBV12-4 and TRBJ2-3; D is unclear. This CDR3 has 13 amino acids. V was shortened by 1 base and J by 3 bases, with 5 bases between the two germline ends. In nucleotides, the CDR3 is TGTGCCAGCAGTTTAGACCATACAGATACGCAGTATTTT. It yields the protein CASSLDHTDTQYF.

This clonotype appeared many times. The V call is TRBV7-2, the J call TRBJ1-2; 7 nucleotides agree with TRBD1. The V gene's germline CDR1 is SGHTA and CDR2 FQGNSA. V dropped 3 bases and J dropped 8; count of bases not matched to a gene: 6. This CDR3 is 13 amino acids long. CDR3: CASSFTGAEGYTF. The CDR3 DNA reads as TGTGCCAGCAGCTTTACAGGGGCGGAGGGCTACACCTTC. The variable domain in full, completed from reference TRBV7-2 and TRBJ1-2, reads GAGVSQSPSNKVTEKGKDVELRCDPISGHTALYWYRQSLGQGLEFLIYFQGNSAPDKSGLPSDRFSAERTGGSVSTLTIQRTQQEDSAVYLCASSFTGAEGYTFGSGTRLTVV.

The V call is TRBV7-8, the J call TRBJ1-5; D is unresolved. The germline V gene encodes CDR1 SGHVS and CDR2 FQNEAQ. The CDR3 is made up of 16 amino acids. V was shortened by 1 base and J by 0 bases, with 10 bases between the two germline ends. The CDR3 protein is CASSLVWGYSNQPQHF. CDR3 nucleotides: TGTGCCAGCAGCTTAGTGTGGGGATATAGCAATCAGCCCCAGCATTTT.

The chain combines TRBV6-1 with TRBJ2-4, with D perhaps matching TRBD1 (6 bases). Deletions cut 5 bases from V and 6 bases from J, with 14 bases between. CDR1 is MNHNS and CDR2 is SASEGT in the germline V gene. The CDR3 contains 14 residues. CDR3 DNA sequence: TGTGCCAGCAGTCTTGGGACATTTGGAAACATTCAGTACTTC. Protein: CASSLGTFGNIQYF.

This clonotype was seen ten or more times. The chain recombines TRBV11-2 with TRBJ2-5; D might be TRBD2 (5 bases). Trimming shortened V by 3 bases and J by 3 bases, and 8 bases separated the two germline ends. The CDR3 spans 13 residues. The germline V gene encodes CDR1 SGHAT and CDR2 FQNNGV. The chain's CDR3 is CASSFEAEETQYF. The CDR3 DNA sequence: TGTGCCAGCAGCTTTGAAGCGGAAGAGACCCAGTACTTC. The whole variable domain, remainder taken from reference TRBV11-2 and TRBJ2-5, is EAGVAQSPRYKIIEKRQSVAFWCNPISGHATLYWYQQILGQGPKLLIQFQNNGVVDDSQLPKDRFSAERLKGVDSTLKIQPAKLEDSAVYLCASSFEAEETQYFGPGTRLLVL.